The T cell receptor (beta chain) under discussion was sequenced for a study of beta chain features in type 1 diabetes. General study results and limits: Patients with Type 1 diabetes showed moderately but significantly shorter TCRB CDR3s in all four CD4+ subsets. Cells expressing TCR highly could be over-represented by cDNA sequencing.

Looked up from germline, CDR1 is MDHEN and CDR2 is SYDVKM. This CDR3 has 16 residues. The trim removed 4 bases at V and 1 base at J, leaving 6 bases unmatched. The whole isolated RNA underwent reverse transcription, so sequencing captured expressed TCRB transcripts. Using immunoSEQ multiplex PCR, the repertoire was profiled, and TCRdb retains in-frame clones only, with some absent. The data show tens of thousands of clones, approximately 51% seen once. Turning to this clone: No antigen is known for it.

The chain joins TRBV28 to TRBJ1-5; 8 nucleotides agree with TRBD1. The specimen was stem cell memory CD4+ T cells from blood. This TCR came from a woman under 40 in good health. Here the CDR3 reads CASSYTGGISNQPQHF. DNA of the CDR3: TGTGCCAGCAGTTATACAGGGGGTATAAGCAATCAGCCCCAGCATTTT.